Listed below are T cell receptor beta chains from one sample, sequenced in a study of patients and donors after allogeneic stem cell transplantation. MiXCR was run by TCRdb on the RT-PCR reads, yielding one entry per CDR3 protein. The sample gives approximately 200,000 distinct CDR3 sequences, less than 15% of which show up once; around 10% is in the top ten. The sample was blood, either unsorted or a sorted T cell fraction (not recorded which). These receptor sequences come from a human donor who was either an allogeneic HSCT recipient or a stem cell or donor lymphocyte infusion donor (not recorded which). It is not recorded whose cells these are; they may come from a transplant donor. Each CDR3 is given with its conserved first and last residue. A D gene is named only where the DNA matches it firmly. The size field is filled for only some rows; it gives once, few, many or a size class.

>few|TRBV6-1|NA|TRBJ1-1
CASIQRQTGAYKNTEAFF
TGTGCCAGCATCCAGAGGCAGACAGGAGCATATAAAAACACTGAAGCTTTCTTT
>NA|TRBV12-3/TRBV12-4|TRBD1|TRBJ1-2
CASSPTGGIFYGYTF
TGTGCCAGCAGCCCGACAGGGGGAATTTTCTATGGCTACACCTTC
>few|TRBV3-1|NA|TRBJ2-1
CASSHPPDYNEQFF
TGTGCCAGCAGCCATCCTCCGGACTACAATGAGCAGTTCTTC
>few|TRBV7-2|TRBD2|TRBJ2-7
CASSLGGLVLYEQYF
TGTGCCAGCAGCTTAGGGGGACTAGTGCTCTACGAGCAGTACTTC
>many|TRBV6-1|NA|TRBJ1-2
CASSVAGAYGYTF
TGTGCCAGCAGCGTGGCGGGGGCCTATGGCTACACCTTC
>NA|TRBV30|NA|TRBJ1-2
CACPRGGYGYTF
TGTGCATGCCCCAGGGGAGGCTATGGCTACACCTTC
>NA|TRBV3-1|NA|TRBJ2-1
CASSQGPGAYNEQFF
TGTGCCAGCAGCCAAGGTCCGGGAGCCTACAATGAGCAGTTCTTC
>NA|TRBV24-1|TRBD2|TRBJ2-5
CATSDSPGLAGEYF
TGTGCCACCAGTGATTCGCCGGGACTAGCGGGGGAGTACTTC
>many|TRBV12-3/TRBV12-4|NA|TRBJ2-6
CASSFGGSGANVLTF
TGTGCCAGCAGTTTTGGAGGGTCTGGGGCCAACGTCCTGACTTTC
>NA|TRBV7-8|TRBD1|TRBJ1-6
CASSLEGQGSSYNSPLHF
TGTGCCAGCAGCTTAGAGGGACAGGGTAGCTCCTATAATTCACCCCTCCACTTT
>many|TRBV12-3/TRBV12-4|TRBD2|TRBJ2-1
CASNDPRRGGRANEQFF
TGTGCCAGCAATGACCCAAGGCGGGGGGGCAGGGCAAATGAGCAGTTCTTC
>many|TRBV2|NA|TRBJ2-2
CASSLGSGELFF
TGTGCCAGCAGCCTCGGGTCCGGGGAGCTGTTTTTT
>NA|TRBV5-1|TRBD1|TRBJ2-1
CASSRSQGSSYNEQFF
TGCGCCAGCAGCCGCTCACAGGGGAGCTCCTACAATGAGCAGTTCTTC
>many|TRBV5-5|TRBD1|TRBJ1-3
CASSSGQASGNTIYF
TGTGCCAGCAGCTCCGGACAGGCCTCTGGAAACACCATATATTTT
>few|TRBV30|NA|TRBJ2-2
CAWTPLPGELFF
TGTGCCTGGACCCCACTTCCCGGGGAGCTGTTTTTT
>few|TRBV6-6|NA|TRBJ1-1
CASTVNTEAFF
TGTGCCAGCACCGTGAACACTGAAGCTTTCTTT
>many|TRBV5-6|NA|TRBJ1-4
CASSFSGAWDEKLFF
TGTGCCAGCAGCTTTTCCGGTGCTTGGGATGAAAAACTGTTTTTT
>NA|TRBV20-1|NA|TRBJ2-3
CSASGALVGTDTQYF
TGCAGTGCTAGTGGGGCCCTAGTAGGCACAGATACGCAGTATTTT
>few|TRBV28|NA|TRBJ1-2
CASGTGLGYTF
TGTGCCAGCGGCACCGGACTTGGCTACACCTTC
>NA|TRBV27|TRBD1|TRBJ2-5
CASSPRWTGGRRETQYF
TGTGCCAGCAGTCCCCGATGGACAGGGGGCAGGCGAGAGACCCAGTACTTC
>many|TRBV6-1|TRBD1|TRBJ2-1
CASSAIGTGMGLSNEQFF
TGTGCCAGCAGTGCCATTGGGACAGGGATGGGATTAAGCAATGAGCAGTTCTTC
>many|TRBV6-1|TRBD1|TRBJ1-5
CASSADRGGQPQHF
TGTGCCAGCAGTGCCGACAGGGGAGGGCAGCCCCAGCATTTT
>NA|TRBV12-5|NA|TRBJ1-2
CASGLTRGFNYGYTF
TGTGCTAGTGGTTTAACTAGGGGTTTCAACTATGGCTACACCTTC
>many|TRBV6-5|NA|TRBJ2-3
CASSYSAGTLDTQYF
TGTGCCAGCAGTTACTCAGCAGGGACCCTAGATACGCAGTATTTT
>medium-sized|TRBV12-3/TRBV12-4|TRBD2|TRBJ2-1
CASSFRTSGNTEQFF
TGTGCCAGCAGTTTTCGGACTAGCGGGAACACTGAGCAGTTCTTC
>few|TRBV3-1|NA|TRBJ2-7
CASSQASYEQYF
TGTGCCAGCAGCCAAGCTTCCTACGAGCAGTACTTC
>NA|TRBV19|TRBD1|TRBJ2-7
CASSIGQDRTHEQYF
TGTGCCAGTAGTATAGGTCAGGACAGGACCCACGAGCAGTACTTC
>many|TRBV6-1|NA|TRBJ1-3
CASSHRFSGNTIYF
TGTGCCAGCAGTCACAGGTTCTCTGGAAACACCATATATTTT
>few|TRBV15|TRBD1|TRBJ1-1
CATSRSAWDSQNTEAFF
TGTGCCACCAGCAGATCCGCATGGGACAGTCAGAACACTGAAGCTTTCTTT
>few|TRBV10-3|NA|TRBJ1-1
CAISESTGVGTEAFF
TGTGCCATCAGTGAGTCGACGGGGGTGGGCACTGAAGCTTTCTTT
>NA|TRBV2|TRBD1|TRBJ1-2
CASSEGQGIGYTF
TGTGCCAGCAGTGAAGGACAGGGGATTGGCTACACCTTC
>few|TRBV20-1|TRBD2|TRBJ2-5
CSAPTSGQETQYF
TGCAGTGCGCCTACTAGCGGCCAAGAGACCCAGTACTTC
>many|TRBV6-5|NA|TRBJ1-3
CASSYKGLTGNTIYF
TGTGCCAGCAGTTACAAAGGGCTAACTGGAAACACCATATATTTT
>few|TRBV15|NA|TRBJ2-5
CATSRDSSTQETQYF
TGTGCCACCAGCAGAGATTCAAGTACTCAAGAGACCCAGTACTTC
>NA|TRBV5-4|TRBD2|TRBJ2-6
CASSFNRGLAGGPGANVLTF
TGTGCCAGCAGCTTCAATCGGGGACTAGCGGGGGGGCCTGGGGCCAACGTCCTGACTTTC
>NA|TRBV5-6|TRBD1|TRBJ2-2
CASSLVRDRDTGELFF
TGTGCCAGCAGCTTGGTCCGGGACAGGGACACCGGGGAGCTGTTTTTT
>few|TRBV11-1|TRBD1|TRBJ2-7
CASSMEGQGVDEQYF
TGTGCCAGCAGCATGGAGGGACAGGGGGTTGACGAGCAGTACTTC
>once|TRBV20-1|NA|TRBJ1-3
CSARDLAGSGNTIYF
TGCAGTGCTAGAGATCTTGCAGGTTCGGGAAACACCATATATTTT
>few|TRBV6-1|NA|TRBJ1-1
CASSGNRQREAFF
TGTGCCAGCAGCGGGAACCGACAGCGTGAAGCTTTCTTT
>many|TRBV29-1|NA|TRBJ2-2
CSVPTAEGDTGELFF
TGCAGCGTCCCCACAGCGGAGGGGGACACCGGGGAGCTGTTTTTT